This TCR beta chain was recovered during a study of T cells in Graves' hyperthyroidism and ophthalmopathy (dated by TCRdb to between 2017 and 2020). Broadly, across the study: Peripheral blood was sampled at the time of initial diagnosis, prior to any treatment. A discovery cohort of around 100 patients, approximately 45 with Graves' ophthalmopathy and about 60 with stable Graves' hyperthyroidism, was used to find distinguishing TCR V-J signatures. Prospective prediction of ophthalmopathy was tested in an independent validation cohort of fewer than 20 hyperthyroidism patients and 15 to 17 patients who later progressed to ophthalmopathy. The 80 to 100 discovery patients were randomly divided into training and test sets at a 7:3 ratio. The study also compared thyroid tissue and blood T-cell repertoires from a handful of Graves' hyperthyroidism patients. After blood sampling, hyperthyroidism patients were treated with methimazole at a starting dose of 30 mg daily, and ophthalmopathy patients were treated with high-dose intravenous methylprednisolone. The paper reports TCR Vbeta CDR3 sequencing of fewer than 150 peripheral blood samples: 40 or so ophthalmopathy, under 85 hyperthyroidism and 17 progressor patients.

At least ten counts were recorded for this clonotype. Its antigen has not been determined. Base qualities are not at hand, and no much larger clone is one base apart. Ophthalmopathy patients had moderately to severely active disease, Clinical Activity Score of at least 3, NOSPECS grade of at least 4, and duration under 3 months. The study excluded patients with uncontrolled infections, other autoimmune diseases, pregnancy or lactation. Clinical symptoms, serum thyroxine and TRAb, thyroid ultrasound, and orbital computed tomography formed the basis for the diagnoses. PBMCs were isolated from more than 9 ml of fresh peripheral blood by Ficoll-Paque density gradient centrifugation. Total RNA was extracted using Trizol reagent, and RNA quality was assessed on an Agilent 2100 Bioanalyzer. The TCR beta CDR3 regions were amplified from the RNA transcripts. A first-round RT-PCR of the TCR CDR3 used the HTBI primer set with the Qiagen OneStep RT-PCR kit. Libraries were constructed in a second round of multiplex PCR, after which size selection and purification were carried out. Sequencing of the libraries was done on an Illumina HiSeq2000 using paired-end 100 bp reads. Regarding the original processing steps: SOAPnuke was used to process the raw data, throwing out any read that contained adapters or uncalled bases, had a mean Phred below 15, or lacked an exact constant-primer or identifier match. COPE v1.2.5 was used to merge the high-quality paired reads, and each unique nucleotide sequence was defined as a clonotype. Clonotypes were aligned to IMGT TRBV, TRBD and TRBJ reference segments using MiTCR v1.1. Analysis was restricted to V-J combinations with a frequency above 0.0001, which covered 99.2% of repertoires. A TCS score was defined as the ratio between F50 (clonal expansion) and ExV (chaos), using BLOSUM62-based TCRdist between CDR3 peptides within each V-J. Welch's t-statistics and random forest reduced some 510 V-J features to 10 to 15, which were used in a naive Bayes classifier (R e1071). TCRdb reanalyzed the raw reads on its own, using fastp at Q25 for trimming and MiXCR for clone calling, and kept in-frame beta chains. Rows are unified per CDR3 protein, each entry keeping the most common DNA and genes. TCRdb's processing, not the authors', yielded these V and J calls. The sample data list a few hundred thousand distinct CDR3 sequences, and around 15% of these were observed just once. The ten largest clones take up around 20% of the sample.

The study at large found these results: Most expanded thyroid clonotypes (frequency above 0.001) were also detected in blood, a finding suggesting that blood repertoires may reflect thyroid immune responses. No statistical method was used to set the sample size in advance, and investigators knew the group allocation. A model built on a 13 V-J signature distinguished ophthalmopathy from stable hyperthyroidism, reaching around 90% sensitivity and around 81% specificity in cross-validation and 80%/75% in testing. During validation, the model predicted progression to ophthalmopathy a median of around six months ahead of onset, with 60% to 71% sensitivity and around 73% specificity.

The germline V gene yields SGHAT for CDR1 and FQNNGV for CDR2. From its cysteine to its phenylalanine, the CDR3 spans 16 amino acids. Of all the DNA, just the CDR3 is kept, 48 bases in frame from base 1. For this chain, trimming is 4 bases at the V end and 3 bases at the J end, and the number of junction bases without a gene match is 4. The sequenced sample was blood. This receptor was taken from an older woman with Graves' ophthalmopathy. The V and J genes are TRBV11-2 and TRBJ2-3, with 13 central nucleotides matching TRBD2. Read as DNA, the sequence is TGTGCCAGCAGCTCACTAGCGGGAGGGCCAACAGATACGCAGTATTTT. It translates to CASSSLAGGPTDTQYF.